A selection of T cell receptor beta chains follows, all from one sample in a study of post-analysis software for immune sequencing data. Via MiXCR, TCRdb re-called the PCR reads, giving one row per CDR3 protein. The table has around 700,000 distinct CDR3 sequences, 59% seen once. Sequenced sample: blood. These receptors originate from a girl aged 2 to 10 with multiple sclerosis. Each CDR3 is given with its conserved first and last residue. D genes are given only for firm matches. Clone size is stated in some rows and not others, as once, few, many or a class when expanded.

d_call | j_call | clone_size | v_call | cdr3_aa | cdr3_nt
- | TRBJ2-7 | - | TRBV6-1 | CASSRDTPYEQYF | TGTGCCAGCAGCCGCGACACCCCCTACGAGCAGTACTTC
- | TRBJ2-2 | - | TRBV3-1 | CASSQDRWQTGELFF | TGTGCCAGCAGCCAAGATCGTTGGCAGACCGGGGAGCTGTTTTTT
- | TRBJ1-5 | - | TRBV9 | CASSVGGDDNQPQHF | TGTGCCAGCAGCGTAGGAGGGGATGACAATCAGCCCCAGCATTTT
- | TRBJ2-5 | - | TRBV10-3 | CAISARYQETQYF | TGTGCCATCAGTGCCAGGTACCAAGAGACCCAGTACTTC
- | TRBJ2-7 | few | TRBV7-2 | CASSLRQITYEQYF | TGTGCCAGCAGCTTAAGGCAGATCACCTACGAGCAGTACTTC
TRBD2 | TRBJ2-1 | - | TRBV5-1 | CASSWGLAGNNEQFF | TGCGCCAGCAGCTGGGGGCTAGCGGGAAACAATGAGCAGTTCTTC
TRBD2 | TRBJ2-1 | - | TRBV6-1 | CASSALAGGPSEQFF | TGTGCCAGCAGTGCACTAGCGGGAGGGCCTAGTGAGCAGTTCTTC
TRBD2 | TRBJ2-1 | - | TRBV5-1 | CASSLARGAGVANEQFF | TGCGCCAGCAGCTTGGCTCGTGGAGCGGGAGTCGCCAATGAGCAGTTCTTC
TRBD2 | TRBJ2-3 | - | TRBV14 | CASSRSAGVADTQYF | TGTGCCAGCAGCCGTTCAGCGGGAGTCGCAGATACGCAGTATTTT
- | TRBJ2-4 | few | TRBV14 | CASSQDLGVDIQYF | TGTGCCAGCAGCCAAGATTTAGGGGTTGACATTCAGTACTTC
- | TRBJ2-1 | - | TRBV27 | CASSQTGNPYNEQFF | TGTGCCAGCAGTCAAACAGGGAACCCCTACAATGAGCAGTTCTTC
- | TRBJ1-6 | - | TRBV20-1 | CSARDTVNSPLHF | TGCAGTGCTAGAGATACGGTCAATTCACCCCTCCACTTT
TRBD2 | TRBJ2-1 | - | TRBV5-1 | CASSGTSGGLHEQFF | TGCGCCAGCAGCGGGACTAGCGGGGGGTTGCATGAGCAGTTCTTC
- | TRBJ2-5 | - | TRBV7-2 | CASSLGPFEQYF | TGTGCCAGCAGCTTAGGACCCTTTGAGCAGTACTTC
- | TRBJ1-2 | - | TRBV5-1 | CASSSRDEGRSYGYTF | TGCGCCAGCAGCTCCCGGGACGAAGGGAGGAGCTATGGCTACACCTTC
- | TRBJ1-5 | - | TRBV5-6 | CASSESGEWQPQHF | TGTGCCAGCAGCGAATCAGGGGAGTGGCAGCCCCAGCATTTT
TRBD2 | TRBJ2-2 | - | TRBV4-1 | CASRLLAGRGTGELFF | TGCGCCAGCAGGCTTCTAGCGGGAAGGGGAACCGGGGAGCTGTTTTTT
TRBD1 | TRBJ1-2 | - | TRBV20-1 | CSAVTGYGYTF | TGCAGTGCTGTGACAGGGTATGGCTACACCTTC
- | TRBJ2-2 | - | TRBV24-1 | CATSDQTDTGELFF | TGTGCCACCAGTGACCAGACTGATACCGGGGAGCTGTTTTTT
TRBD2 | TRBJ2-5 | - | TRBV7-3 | CASGAGTSVQETQYF | TGTGCCAGCGGCGCCGGGACTAGCGTGCAAGAGACCCAGTACTTC
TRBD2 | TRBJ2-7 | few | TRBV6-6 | CASRAGGIYEQYF | TGTGCCAGCCGCGCGGGGGGGATCTACGAGCAGTACTTC
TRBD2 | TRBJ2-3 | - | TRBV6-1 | CASSDGSGRGNTQYF | TGTGCCAGCAGTGATGGCAGCGGGAGAGGAAATACGCAGTATTTT
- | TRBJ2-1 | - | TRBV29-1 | CSVERGPLNEQFF | TGCAGCGTTGAGCGGGGACCCCTCAATGAGCAGTTCTTC
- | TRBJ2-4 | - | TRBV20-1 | CSARDLGTDSNKNIQYF | TGCAGTGCTAGAGATTTGGGGACCGACTCTAACAAAAACATTCAGTACTTC
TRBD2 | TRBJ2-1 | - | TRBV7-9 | CASSDRWAGGLISDEQFF | TGTGCCAGCAGCGACCGCTGGGCGGGGGGGCTTATCTCTGATGAGCAGTTCTTC
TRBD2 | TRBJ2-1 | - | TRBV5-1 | CASSTEPGLVSEQFF | TGCGCCAGCAGCACCGAGCCGGGACTAGTTTCTGAGCAGTTCTTC
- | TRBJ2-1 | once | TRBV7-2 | CASSLGGGPGDYNEQFF | TGTGCCAGCAGCTTAGGCGGGGGCCCCGGGGACTACAATGAGCAGTTCTTC
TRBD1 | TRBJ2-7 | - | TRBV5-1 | CASSGPGQGPYEQYF | TGCGCCAGCAGCGGACCGGGACAGGGGCCCTACGAGCAGTACTTC
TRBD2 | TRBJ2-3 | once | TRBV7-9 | CASSLARLAGEAADTQYF | TGTGCCAGCAGCTTAGCCAGACTAGCGGGGGAAGCCGCAGATACGCAGTATTTT
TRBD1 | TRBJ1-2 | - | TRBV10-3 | CAISEGTGTGIGYTF | TGTGCCATCAGTGAGGGGACCGGGACAGGGATCGGCTACACCTTC